The source of this T cell receptor beta chain is a study of breast tumors, draining lymph nodes, adjacent tissues. Study-level findings and limits: Tumor TCR diversity was below lymph nodes but above nontumor tissue. Luminal-like breast cancer showed significantly greater tumor-nontumor repertoire similarity than basal-like breast cancer did.

One entry per CDR3 protein, called by TCRdb with MiXCR from the multiplex PCR reads. This table has approximately 31,000 distinct CDR3 sequences, 60% to 70% appearing once. This clonotype has only a few counts. Its antigen is undetermined. V was pared by 3 bases and J by 4 bases, with 9 bases between. The germline V gene encodes CDR1 SEHNR and CDR2 FQNEAQ (reference sequence). The length of the CDR3 is 13 residues. The material sequenced was breast tumor tissue. The gene calls are TRBV7-9 and TRBJ1-2; maybe TRBD1 (6 bases). The TCR was taken from a female donor with breast cancer. Some clones in this sample may be carry-over from other donors' samples. The CDR3 DNA reads TGTGCCAGCAGCTTTGAAGGGGGCTATGGCTACACCTTC. Its translation: CASSFEGGYGYTF.